This T cell receptor beta chain is from a study of blood T cell repertoires in COVID-19. The wider study: The United States, Italy and Spain were the sources of the acute and convalescent COVID-19 samples.

V lost 0 bases, J lost 6 bases, and 9 bases lay in between. This CDR3 has 14 amino acids. Two consecutive negative NP/OP PCR tests, clearance, or resolved symptoms defined Cohort 3 recovery. Sequencing used immunoSEQ multiplex PCR; TCRdb keeps in-frame clones, though not all of them. The sample yields approximately 240,000 clones, about nine tenths seen once. The sequenced sample was PBMCs or T cells enriched from blood (not recorded which). This receptor was taken from a young woman who had recovered from COVID-19. The chain uses TRBV23-1 and TRBJ1-5; a weak D match, TRBD1 (5 bases). TRBV23-1 is an ORF for which the function is uncertain. CDR3 in amino acids: CASSQSGGCQPQHF. CDR3 nucleotides: TGCGCCAGCAGTCAATCGGGGGGGTGTCAGCCCCAGCATTTT.